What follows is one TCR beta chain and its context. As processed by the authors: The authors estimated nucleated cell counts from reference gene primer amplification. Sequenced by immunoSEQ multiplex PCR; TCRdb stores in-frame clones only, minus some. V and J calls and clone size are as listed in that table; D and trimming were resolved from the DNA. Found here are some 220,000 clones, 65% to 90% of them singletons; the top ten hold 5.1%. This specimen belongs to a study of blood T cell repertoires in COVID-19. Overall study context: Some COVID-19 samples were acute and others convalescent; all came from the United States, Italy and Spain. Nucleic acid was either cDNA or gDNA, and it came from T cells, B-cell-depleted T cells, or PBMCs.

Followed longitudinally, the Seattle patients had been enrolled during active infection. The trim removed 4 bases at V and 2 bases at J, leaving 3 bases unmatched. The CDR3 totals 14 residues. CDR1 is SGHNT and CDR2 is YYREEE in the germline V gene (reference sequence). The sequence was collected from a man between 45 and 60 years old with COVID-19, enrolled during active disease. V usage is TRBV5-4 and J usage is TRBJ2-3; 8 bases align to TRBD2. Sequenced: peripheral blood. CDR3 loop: CASSAGGTTDTQYF. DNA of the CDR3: TGTGCCAGCAGCGCGGGGGGTACCACAGATACGCAGTATTTT.